These 13 T cell receptor beta chains were all obtained from the same sample, sequenced in a study of T cell repertoires in cytomegalovirus infection. TCRdb reprocessed the reads via MiXCR and lists one record per CDR3 protein. The data show 700,000 to 900,000 distinct CDR3 sequences, about 28% seen once. No antigens are known for them. The starting material was cultured CD8+ T cells from PBMCs, obtained from culture after CMV antigen stimulation. Receptors originate from a human donor in good health (CMV status not recorded). Some clones in this sample may be carry-over from other donors' samples.

This clonotype was counted a single time. The V and J genes are TRBV15 and TRBJ1-6; D is uncertain. This CDR3 contains 15 residues. CDR1 is LNHNV, CDR2 YYDKDF, per germline (reference sequence). V shed 3 bases and J shed 7 bases, with 13 bases lying between them. CDR3 loop: CATSRQQRWNSPLHF. For the CDR3, the DNA is TGTGCCACCAGCAGGCAGCAGAGATGGAATTCACCCCTCCACTTT.

This clonotype showed up many times. The rearrangement links TRBV6-1 to TRBJ2-3, with D perhaps matching TRBD1 (6 bases). The V and J ends lost 4 bases and 0 bases respectively, with 8 bases between them. This CDR3 spans 14 amino acids. Looked up from germline, CDR1 is MNHNS and CDR2 is SASEGT. CDR3 sequence (DNA): TGTGCCAGCAGTGGACAGGAGAGCACAGATACGCAGTATTTT. This translates into CASSGQESTDTQYF.

This chain links TRBV6-5 with TRBJ1-1; D is perhaps TRBD1 (6 bases). CDR1 and CDR2 (germline): MNHEY, SVGAGI. Trimming cost V 5 bases and J 5 bases, with 18 bases left between them. The CDR3 runs 15 residues. The CDR3 loop reads CASSPGRGGWTEAFF. The CDR3 bases are TGTGCCAGCAGTCCAGGTCGCGGGGGCTGGACTGAAGCTTTCTTT.

This clonotype was recorded a few times. V is TRBV7-9 and J is TRBJ1-5; D gene uncertain. Trimming stripped 5 bases from V and 3 bases from J, with 14 bases between. CDR1 SEHNR and CDR2 FQNEAQ come from the germline V gene (reference sequence). The CDR3 is 15 amino acids. The CDR3 loop reads CASSLPGADNQPQHF. For the CDR3, the DNA is TGTGCCAGCAGCCTTCCTGGCGCTGACAATCAGCCCCAGCATTTT.

V gene TRBV6-1 combines with J gene TRBJ1-2; possibly TRBD1 for D (6 bases). Trimming took off 3 bases at V and 4 bases at J, with 9 bases between the two ends. This CDR3 spans 13 amino acids. Germline V gene data show CDR1 as MNHNS and CDR2 as SASEGT. In DNA form, the CDR3 reads TGTGCCAGCAGTGATTCCAGGGGCTATGGCTACACCTTC. It translates to CASSDSRGYGYTF.

V usage is TRBV12-3 or TRBV12-4 and J usage is TRBJ2-4; 7 positions match TRBD2. The V and J ends lost 4 bases and 2 bases, in that order; junction bases with no gene match: 8. This CDR3 comprises 16 residues. In nucleotides, the CDR3 is TGTGCCAGCAGTTCTACGGGGGGTTGGACCAAAAACATTCAGTACTTC. The encoded protein is CASSSTGGWTKNIQYF.

The V call is TRBV25-1, the J call TRBJ2-6; D call uncertain. Trimming took off 8 bases at V and 1 base at J, with 9 bases between the two ends. CDR1 is MGHDK and CDR2 is SYGVNS in the germline V gene. The CDR3 runs to 14 residues. CDR3 DNA: TGTGCCAGCCGTGCCGGGTCTGGGGCCAACGTCCTGACTTTC. Its protein product is CASRAGSGANVLTF. The entire variable domain, with the rest obtained from reference TRBV25-1 and TRBJ2-6, is as follows: EADIYQTPRYLVIGTGKKITLECSQTMGHDKMYWYQQDPGMELHLIHYSYGVNSTEKGDLSSESTVSRIRTEHFPLTLESARPSHTSQYLCASRAGSGANVLTFGAGSRLTVL.

This chain joins TRBV12-3 or TRBV12-4 and TRBJ1-2; D gene unclear. The CDR3 covers 15 residues. Trimming pared 7 bases from V and 4 bases from J, leaving 19 bases between. In nucleotides, the CDR3 is TGTGCCAGCACCCATGGGGTATCACAGTTCTATGGCTACACCTTC. This gives the protein CASTHGVSQFYGYTF.

The chain joins TRBV29-1 to TRBJ2-1; D may correspond to TRBD1 or TRBD2 (5 bases each). Germline CDR1 SQVTM, CDR2 ANQGSEA. This CDR3 has 18 amino acids. V was trimmed by 3 bases and J by 5 bases, leaving 26 bases between them. CDR3 protein: CSVDRPPLEGLGDNEQFF. The CDR3 coding sequence is TGCAGCGTTGATAGGCCCCCTTTAGAGGGGCTAGGGGACAATGAGCAGTTCTTC.

Many counts were recorded for this clonotype. The J gene is TRBJ1-3, the V gene TRBV7-6; 8 bases align to TRBD1. This CDR3 is built from 13 residues. Germline lookup yields CDR1 SGHVS and CDR2 FNYEAQ. Unmatched junction bases numbered 0, after V lost 6 bases and J lost 2 bases. The DNA for the CDR3 is TGTGCCAGCAGGGACAGGGCTGGAAACACCATATATTTT. Residues: CASRDRAGNTIYF.

The genes are TRBV3-1 and TRBJ2-7, with D tentatively TRBD1 (6 bases). V shed 2 bases and J shed 5 bases, with 16 bases lying between them. This CDR3 region has 15 residues. Germline V gene lookup returns CDR1 LGHDT and CDR2 YNNKEL (reference sequence). The DNA for the CDR3 is TGTGCCAGCAGCCAAAACAGGGCGCTCCACCACGAGCAGTACTTC. This translates into CASSQNRALHHEQYF.

CDR3 sequence reads: CASSPPGSPVIGYTF. Here the CDR3 DNA reads TGTGCCAGCAGCCCACCCGGGAGCCCGGTAATAGGCTACACCTTC. This chain uses TRBV7-9 with TRBJ1-2, with D hard to call. The CDR3 is 15 amino acids. Germline lookup yields CDR1 SEHNR and CDR2 FQNEAQ (reference sequence). Trimming stripped 5 bases from V and 8 bases from J, with 21 bases between.

The CDR3 DNA reads TGTGCCACCAGCAGAGATAAACTGGGGAAGACCCAGTACTTC. Protein product: CATSRDKLGKTQYF. This chain uses TRBV15 with TRBJ2-5; D is uncertain. Germline V gene data show CDR1 as LNHNV and CDR2 as YYDKDF (reference sequence). This CDR3 spans 14 amino acids. V was shortened by 0 bases and J by 6 bases, with 11 bases between the two germline ends. The full variable domain, its missing parts supplied by reference TRBV15 and TRBJ2-5, is DAMVIQNPRYQVTQFGKPVTLSCSQTLNHNVMYWYQQKSSQAPKLLFHYYDKDFNNEADTPDNFQSRRPNTSFCFLDIRSPGLGDTAMYLCATSRDKLGKTQYFGPGTRLLVL.